This T cell receptor beta chain originates from a study of metastatic and nonmetastatic thyroid tumors. Thyroid surgery was performed in patients who had received no treatment beforehand. This CDR3 has 16 amino acids. The V gene's germline CDR1 is SSHAT and CDR2 FNYEAQ (reference sequence). Using MiXCR, TCRdb re-called clones from the PCR reads. Among 35,000 to 50,000 clones listed, about 13% were seen once. This clone was observed at least ten times. The junction shows a germline mismatch at one end, possibly a read error. This TCR came from a female donor with papillary thyroid cancer or a benign thyroid nodule (not recorded which). Some clones in this sample may be carry-over from other donors' samples. The sequenced sample consisted of blood. V gene TRBV7-7 combines with J gene TRBJ2-1; 12 bases are a match to TRBD2. The chain's CDR3 is CASSRPTSGSFYEQFF. In DNA form, the CDR3 reads TGTGCTAGCAGCCGGCCGACTAGCGGGAGTTTCTATGAGCAGTTCTTC.